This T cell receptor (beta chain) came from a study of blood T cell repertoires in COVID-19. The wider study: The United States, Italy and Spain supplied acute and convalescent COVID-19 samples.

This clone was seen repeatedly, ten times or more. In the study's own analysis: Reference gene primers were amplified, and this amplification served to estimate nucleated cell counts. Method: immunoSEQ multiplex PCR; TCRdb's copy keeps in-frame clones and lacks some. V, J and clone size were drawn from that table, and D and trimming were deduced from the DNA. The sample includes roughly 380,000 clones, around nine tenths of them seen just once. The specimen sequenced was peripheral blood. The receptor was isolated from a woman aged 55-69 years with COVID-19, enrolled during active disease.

DNA for the CDR3: TGTGCCAGCAGAATGGAGGGGCCGGGGCGCTACACCTTC. It specifies CASRMEGPGRYTF. The rearrangement joins TRBV6-5 to TRBJ1-2; D is perhaps TRBD1 (5 bases). The CDR3 extends over 13 amino acids. V was cut by 6 bases and J by 9 bases, with 17 bases left in between. Germline V gives CDR1 MNHEY, CDR2 SVGAGI.